The 17 T cell receptor beta chains listed next were all sequenced from one sample in a study of blood T cells in healthy people across ages. Through a sample-barcoded 5' primer and a J-beta primer mix, a second PCR was run for roughly 6 to 11 cycles. TCRdb analysed the 5' RACE reads with MiXCR anew, one entry per CDR3 protein. Of 1.4 million to 1.5 million distinct CDR3 sequences listed, approximately 38% are singletons. The sequenced material came from blood. The receptors originated from a woman between 18 and 29 years old in good health.

The rearrangement uses TRBV4-1 and TRBJ2-5; either TRBD1 or TRBD2 may supply D (6 bases each). The germline V gene encodes CDR1 MGHRA and CDR2 YSYEKL. This CDR3 contains 15 residues. V was trimmed by 3 bases and J by 5 bases, leaving 16 bases between them. Here the CDR3 DNA reads TGCGCCAGCAGCCACCGATGGGGGGCGGGGGAGACCCAGTACTTC. It encodes CASSHRWGAGETQYF.

This clonotype is a singleton in its sample. The chain combines TRBV20-1 with TRBJ2-7; tentatively, D is TRBD1 or TRBD2 (5 bases each). The V gene lost 6 bases and the J gene lost 4 bases, with 22 bases spanning the gap. The CDR3 has 15 residues. CDR1 is DFQATT, CDR2 SNEGSKA, per germline (reference sequence). The CDR3 DNA follows: TGCAGTGCCCGCACCGGGTGGGACCTGACGTACGAGCAGTACTTC. The encoded protein is CSARTGWDLTYEQYF.

The chain is built from TRBV7-9 and TRBJ2-2; the D gene is possibly TRBD2 (6 bases). The CDR3 length is 15 residues. From germline, CDR1 is SEHNR and CDR2 FQNEAQ (reference sequence). V was shortened by 3 bases and J by 3 bases, with 11 bases between the two germline ends. CDR3 sequence (DNA): TGTGCCAGCAGCTTTGTATCGGGAGACACCGGGGAGCTGTTTTTT. It is translated as CASSFVSGDTGELFF.

The chain joins TRBV6-5 to TRBJ1-1; D may be TRBD1 (5 bases). The CDR3 has 12 amino acids. Trimming removed 5 bases at V and 7 bases at J, with 11 bases between. Germline V lookup: CDR1 MNHEY, CDR2 SVGAGI. CDR3 bases: TGTGCCAGCAGTATAGGGGAGCATGAAGCTTTCTTT. Translated, it gives CASSIGEHEAFF.

This chain connects TRBV27 to TRBJ2-1; 9 bases match TRBD2. V shed 5 bases, J shed 1 base, and the junction held 6 bases outside the gene matches. CDR1 is MNHEY and CDR2 is SMNVEV in the germline V gene (reference sequence). This CDR3 is built from 16 residues. Here the CDR3 DNA reads TGTGCCAGCAGTCCCATAGCGGGAGCGTCCTACAATGAGCAGTTCTTC. It encodes CASSPIAGASYNEQFF.

This clonotype has just a few counts. Written as DNA, the CDR3 is TGTGCCAGCAGTGCCCGCACTAACTATGGCTACACCTTC. The encoded protein is CASSARTNYGYTF. The rearrangement joins TRBV12-3 or TRBV12-4 to TRBJ1-2, with D unresolved. Trimming took 5 bases from V and 0 from J, leaving 7 bases between them. The CDR3 consists of 13 residues.

This clonotype was seen only a few times. The chain is built from TRBV4-1 and TRBJ2-1, with a tentative D call TRBD2 (6 bases). Trimming removed 5 bases at V and 6 bases at J, with 17 bases between. Germline V gives CDR1 MGHRA, CDR2 YSYEKL. This CDR3 is 15 amino acids long. The CDR3 spells CASSGAEGDSNEQFF. The CDR3 DNA reads as TGCGCCAGCAGCGGCGCGGAGGGAGACTCCAATGAGCAGTTCTTC.

In its sample, this clonotype was seen a few times. V gene TRBV29-1 combines with J gene TRBJ1-1; the D is unclear. This CDR3 spans 13 amino acids. The germline V gene encodes CDR1 SQVTM and CDR2 ANQGSEA. Trimming stripped 7 bases from V and 4 bases from J, with 16 bases between. Here the CDR3 reads CSAVRLLSTEAFF. CDR3 nucleotides: TGCAGCGCCGTACGACTTCTTAGCACTGAAGCTTTCTTT.

The chain carries TRBV2 and TRBJ2-7, with TRBD2 matching 8 bases. With V trimmed by 4 bases and J by 0 bases, 11 bases remained unmatched. Per the germline V gene, CDR1 is SNHLY and CDR2 is FYNNEI. The CDR3 totals 17 residues. The CDR3 coding sequence is TGTGCCAGCAGTGTTCCGGGGGGGCGGGCTGGCTCCTACGAGCAGTACTTC. Translated: CASSVPGGRAGSYEQYF.

As for this clonotype: One end of the junction fails to match germline, which may point to a read error. The chain combines TRBV15 with TRBJ1-1; the match to TRBD1 covers 10 bases. The germline CDR1 and CDR2 sequences are LNHNV and YYDKDF (reference sequence). This CDR3 spans 15 amino acids. CDR3 protein: CAASRRTGGVPEAFF. In DNA form, the CDR3 reads TGTGCCGCCAGCAGAAGGACAGGGGGGGTCCCTGAAGCTTTCTTT.

For this clonotype: An end of the junction differs from the germline gene, which may be a read error. The chain uses TRBV7-9 and TRBJ2-5; no clear D. The CDR3 contains 14 residues. Germline V gene lookup returns CDR1 SEHNR and CDR2 FQNEAQ (reference sequence). Here the CDR3 reads CANSLREIQETQYF. The CDR3 DNA reads as TGTGCCAACAGCTTAAGAGAAATCCAAGAGACCCAGTACTTC.

The CDR3 spells CAGVDRDLYYGYTF. The CDR3 DNA sequence: TGTGCCGGTGTTGACAGGGATCTGTACTATGGCTACACCTTC. The V and J genes are TRBV2 and TRBJ1-2, with 7 bases lining up with TRBD1. Germline loops: CDR1 SNHLY, CDR2 FYNNEI. V lost 11 bases, J lost 3 bases, and 12 bases stayed unmatched. This CDR3 is built from 14 residues. Using reference TRBV2 and TRBJ1-2 for the parts outside the CDR3, the full variable domain is EPEVTQTPSHQVTQMGQEVILRCVPISNHLYFYWYRQILGQKVEFLVSFYNNEISEKSEIFDDQFSVERPDGSNFTLKIRSTKLEDSAMYFCAGVDRDLYYGYTFGSGTRLTVV.

The chain carries TRBV5-1 and TRBJ2-3; 7 bases agree with TRBD2. With V trimmed by 1 base and J by 3 bases, 8 bases remained unmatched. Germline CDR1 and CDR2: SGHRS and YFSETQ. This CDR3 region has 16 residues. The CDR3, as DNA: TGCGCCAGCAGCTTGAGCGTGGGGGGGGAAACAGATACGCAGTATTTT. This codes for CASSLSVGGETDTQYF.

The rearrangement joins TRBV29-1 to TRBJ2-1; D gene ambiguous. The end of the DNA is better explained by TRBJ2-7, so the J call may be wrong. The CDR3 loop spans 13 amino acids. CDR1 SQVTM and CDR2 ANQGSEA come from the germline V gene. CDR3 bases: TGCAGCGCTCCCCGGGCTTCCTACAATGAGCAGTACTTC. It specifies CSAPRASYNEQYF.

The V call is TRBV2, the J call TRBJ2-3, with no clear D. This CDR3 contains 14 residues. Germline-derived CDR1 and CDR2 are SNHLY and FYNNEI. V gave up 2 bases and J gave up 3 bases, with 9 bases separating them. CDR3 amino acids: CASSELVQTDTQYF. DNA for the CDR3: TGTGCCAGCAGTGAACTTGTCCAAACAGATACGCAGTATTTT.

The chain couples TRBV7-6 to TRBJ1-2; TRBD1 matches at 9 bases. Germline-derived CDR1 and CDR2 are SGHVS and FNYEAQ. Unmatched junction bases numbered 7, after V lost 1 base and J lost 7 bases. The CDR3 contains 15 residues. The CDR3 nucleotides read TGTGCCAGCAGCTTAGAGGGACAGGGTCAACTTGGCTACACCTTC. Translated: CASSLEGQGQLGYTF.

The rearrangement uses TRBV2 and TRBJ1-5, with D uncertain. The CDR3 loop spans 14 amino acids. Per the germline V gene, CDR1 is SNHLY and CDR2 is FYNNEI. The V and J ends lost 2 bases and 0 bases respectively, with 5 bases between them. The CDR3 protein is CASSELDSNQPQHF. CDR3 bases: TGTGCCAGCAGTGAATTGGATAGCAATCAGCCCCAGCATTTT.